Described below is a single TCR beta chain sequence and its context. Its antigen remains unidentified. This record belongs to a study of cytomegalovirus exposure and HLA in healthy donors. Clones were sequenced by immunoSEQ multiplex PCR, and TCRdb holds only the in-frame ones, with some missing. The data show about 180,000 clones, 75% to 90% seen once. Study-level findings and limits: The listing of roughly 160 TCR beta chains classed them as cytomegalovirus-associated.

The sequence was obtained from a young man in good health and CMV-seropositive. Sample: PBMCs.

The CDR3 sequence is CASSSGEPTGELFF. CDR3 bases: TGCGCCAGCAGTTCAGGGGAGCCAACCGGGGAGCTGTTTTTT. This chain links TRBV5-1 with TRBJ2-2; D is possibly TRBD1 (6 bases). Germline loops: CDR1 SGHRS, CDR2 YFSETQ. The CDR3 loop spans 14 amino acids. The V end was cut by 5 bases, the J end by 5 bases, with 13 bases between.